These 31 T cell receptor beta chains came from one sample sequenced in a study of T cells after yellow fever vaccination. TCRdb called the 5' RACE reads again in MiXCR, with one record for every CDR3 protein. The table has hundreds of thousands of distinct CDR3 sequences, 7% to 10% seen once. Specimen: PBMCs, collected more than 35 days after the first yellow fever vaccination. Source of these receptors: a man aged 18 to 35 who received the YFV17D yellow fever vaccine.

In this sample, this clonotype turned up many times. The chain links TRBV18 to TRBJ1-5; 8 bases match TRBD1. CDR1 is KGHSH, CDR2 LQKENI, per germline. This CDR3 region has 14 residues. J was trimmed by 1 base and V by 8 bases; bases with no gene match: 4. The DNA of the CDR3 is TGTGCCAGCAGTGGACAGGGAAGCAATCAGCCCCAGCATTTT. It specifies CASSGQGSNQPQHF.

The rearrangement links TRBV7-2 to TRBJ2-1; D not resolved. V lost 5 bases to trimming and J lost 4 bases, with 12 bases between them. Germline CDR1 SGHTA, CDR2 FQGNSA. The CDR3 contains 14 residues. CDR3 amino acids: CASSPTVGYNEQFF. Here the CDR3 DNA reads TGTGCCAGCAGCCCTACCGTGGGTTACAATGAGCAGTTCTTC.

This clonotype occurred a few times. The DNA for the CDR3 is TGCAGCGTCGAATTAGCCGGGGAGCTGTTTTTT. Translated, it gives CSVELAGELFF. The chain links TRBV29-1 to TRBJ2-2; D is ambiguous. Germline V lookup: CDR1 SQVTM, CDR2 ANQGSEA. The CDR3 extends over 11 amino acids. Trimming cost V 6 bases and J 6 bases, with 8 bases left between them.

The V gene is TRBV5-1, the J gene TRBJ1-1, with TRBD1 as a possible D gene (5 bases). The CDR3 runs 18 residues. V was cut by 4 bases and J by 0 bases, with 22 bases left in between. Germline V gene sequence: CDR1 SGHRS, CDR2 YFSETQ. The CDR3 is CASSPGAGPTYLNTEAFF. The CDR3 DNA is TGCGCCAGCAGCCCCGGGGCAGGGCCTACCTACTTGAACACTGAAGCTTTCTTT.

This clonotype was counted ten times or more. The chain is built from TRBV5-1 and TRBJ2-7; tentatively, D is TRBD1 or TRBD2 (5 bases each). The germline V gene has CDR1 SGHRS and CDR2 YFSETQ. V was trimmed by 0 bases and J by 2 bases, leaving 12 bases between them. The CDR3 runs 15 residues. This chain's CDR3 is CASSLDGTPTYEQYV. The CDR3 nucleotides are TGCGCCAGCAGCTTGGACGGGACCCCCACCTACGAGCAGTACGTC.

This clonotype was counted many times. The gene calls are TRBV18 and TRBJ2-2; TRBD1 is a possible D gene (5 bases). This CDR3 has 13 amino acids. CDR1 and CDR2 (germline): KGHSH, LQKENI. The ends were cut back, 3 bases at V and 5 bases at J, with 7 bases in the middle. The CDR3: CASSPQGTGELFF. DNA of the CDR3: TGTGCCAGCTCACCTCAGGGAACCGGGGAGCTGTTTTTT. Using reference TRBV18 and TRBJ2-2 for the parts outside the CDR3, the full variable domain is NAGVMQNPRHLVRRRGQEARLRCSPMKGHSHVYWYRQLPEEGLKFMVYLQKENIIDESGMPKERFSAEFPKEGPSILRIQQVVRGDSAAYFCASSPQGTGELFFGEGSRLTVL.

This rearrangement joins TRBV5-1 to TRBJ2-1, with D unresolved. This CDR3 has 13 residues. Trimming shortened V by 4 bases and J by 6 bases, and 11 bases separated the two germline ends. The germline CDR1 and CDR2 sequences are SGHRS and YFSETQ. DNA for the CDR3: TGCGCCAGCAGCCTCCCCGACGCCAATGAGCAGTTCTTC. It translates to CASSLPDANEQFF. Based on the CDR3 plus reference TRBV5-1 and TRBJ2-1, the full variable domain is KAGVTQTPRYLIKTRGQQVTLSCSPISGHRSVSWYQQTPGQGLQFLFEYFSETQRNKGNFPGRFSGRQFSNSRSEMNVSTLELGDSALYLCASSLPDANEQFFGPGTRLTVL.

This clonotype was counted only a few times. The chain combines TRBV3-1 with TRBJ2-2; TRBD1 matches 10 bases. The trim removed 4 bases at V and 4 bases at J, leaving 3 bases unmatched. The CDR3 sequence is 15 residues long. Germline V lookup: CDR1 LGHDT, CDR2 YNNKEL (reference sequence). CDR3 loop: CASSPGQGITGELFF. The CDR3 DNA reads TGTGCCAGCAGCCCGGGACAGGGGATCACCGGGGAGCTGTTTTTT.

This clonotype was seen a few times. This chain connects TRBV20-1 to TRBJ1-6, with TRBD1 identical over 7 bases. With 5 bases clipped from V and 7 bases from J, the junction kept 8 bases outside the gene matches. The germline V gene encodes CDR1 DFQATT and CDR2 SNEGSKA (reference sequence). The CDR3 totals 14 residues. This chain's CDR3 is CSAFETGWNSPLHF. CDR3 DNA: TGCAGTGCTTTTGAGACAGGGTGGAATTCACCCCTCCACTTT.

This clonotype was seen more than once but under ten times. V is TRBV20-1 and J is TRBJ2-5; D assignment may be TRBD1 or TRBD2 (6 bases each). In germline, CDR1 is DFQATT, CDR2 SNEGSKA (reference sequence). The CDR3 runs 14 residues. Trimming stripped 0 bases from V and 7 bases from J, with 15 bases between. The CDR3 region is CSARDRRGAVTQYF. The CDR3 bases are TGCAGTGCTAGAGATCGGAGGGGGGCAGTGACCCAGTACTTC.

The chain combines TRBV5-4 with TRBJ2-3; D ambiguous. The CDR3 totals 14 residues. Germline V lookup: CDR1 SGHNT, CDR2 YYREEE (reference sequence). V dropped 1 base and J dropped 6 bases, with 12 bases sitting between them. The CDR3 region has the DNA TGTGCCAGCAGCTTGACGTCTTCCTTGGATACGCAGTATTTT. Translated: CASSLTSSLDTQYF.

The CDR3 loop is CSARDLAKNIQYF. CDR3 in DNA: TGCAGTGCCCGGGATCTAGCCAAAAACATTCAGTACTTC. The chain uses TRBV20-1 and TRBJ2-4; D may be TRBD2 (5 bases). Germline V CDR1 and CDR2: DFQATT, SNEGSKA (reference sequence). V gave up 6 bases and J gave up 0 bases, with 9 bases separating them. The CDR3 is 13 amino acids.

The V and J genes are TRBV19 and TRBJ1-2; 9 positions match TRBD1. V shed 7 bases and J 4 bases; nucleotides not matched to a gene: 13. The CDR3 consists of 16 residues. Per the germline V gene, CDR1 is LNHDA and CDR2 is SQIVND (reference sequence). Written as DNA, the CDR3 is TGTGCCAGTACCACGATCGGGGACAGGGAGGTCTATGGCTACACCTTC. It is translated as CASTTIGDREVYGYTF.

The V and J genes are TRBV6-5 and TRBJ1-6; TRBD1 agrees at 10 bases. The CDR3 has 14 residues. Germline CDR1 reads MNHEY; CDR2 reads SVGAGI. The ends lost 5 bases at V and 9 bases at J; junction bases unmatched: 4. The CDR3 loop is CASSHGQGGSPLHF. Here the CDR3 DNA reads TGTGCCAGCAGTCACGGACAGGGGGGTTCACCCCTCCACTTT.

J is TRBJ1-2 and V is TRBV5-5, with TRBD1 as a possible D gene (5 bases). Per the germline V gene, CDR1 is SGHKS and CDR2 is YYEKEE (reference sequence). The CDR3 extends over 14 amino acids. Trimming shortened V by 4 bases and J by 4 bases, and 14 bases separated the two germline ends. CDR3 residues: CASSGTPGLYGYTF. In DNA, the CDR3 is TGTGCCAGCAGCGGGACTCCGGGGCTCTATGGCTACACCTTC.

This clonotype was seen a few times. The CDR3 DNA is TGTGCCAGCTCACCACCGGGCTCGATGGGGGAGCAGTACTTC. It encodes CASSPPGSMGEQYF. V gene TRBV18 combines with J gene TRBJ2-7; unclear D gene. Germline CDR1 and CDR2: KGHSH and LQKENI. This CDR3 comprises 14 residues. V dropped 0 bases and J dropped 7 bases, with 13 bases sitting between them.

This clonotype showed up just a few times. CDR3 in DNA: TGTGCCAGCAGCTTTCCCGGGGCAACGAACACCGGGGAGCTGTTTTTT. This gives the protein CASSFPGATNTGELFF. The chain recombines TRBV7-3 with TRBJ2-2; D could derive from TRBD1 or TRBD2 (5 bases each). The CDR3 sequence is 16 residues long. Trimming took off 3 bases at V and 0 bases at J, with 11 bases between the two ends. Germline V gives CDR1 SGHTA, CDR2 FQGTGA.

The chain links TRBV5-1 to TRBJ2-3; D remains ambiguous. Germline V gene lookup returns CDR1 SGHRS and CDR2 YFSETQ. CDR3 size: 14 residues. V lost 1 base to trimming and J lost 2 bases, with 8 bases between them. The CDR3 DNA reads as TGCGCCAGCAGCTTGATCTACCCCACAGATACGCAGTATTTT. Translation: CASSLIYPTDTQYF.

This clonotype was seen a few times. This rearrangement joins TRBV5-6 to TRBJ2-5; D is possibly TRBD2 (5 bases). The CDR3 sequence is 15 residues long. Trimming removed 5 bases from V and 6 bases from J, with 20 bases in between. Germline CDR1 SGHDT, CDR2 YYEEEE. This CDR3 is CASSFLDPGMKTQYF. The CDR3 DNA sequence: TGTGCCAGCAGTTTTCTGGACCCGGGGATGAAGACCCAGTACTTC.

The rearrangement links TRBV11-2 to TRBJ2-3; TRBD1 aligns across 11 bases. Per the germline V gene, CDR1 is SGHAT and CDR2 is FQNNGV. V lost 5 bases and J lost 7; bases outside the gene matches: 5. The CDR3 contains 14 residues. CDR3 coding DNA: TGTGCCAGCAGCCAGGACAGGGGGCTATATACGCAGTATTTT. Translation: CASSQDRGLYTQYF.

This clonotype has more than one count but fewer than ten. The chain recombines TRBV4-1 with TRBJ1-6, with 10 nucleotides matching TRBD1. With V trimmed by 0 bases and J by 6 bases, 8 bases remained unmatched. CDR1 and CDR2 (germline): MGHRA, YSYEKL. The CDR3 contains 18 residues. CDR3 nucleotides: TGCGCCAGCAGCCAAGAGGAGGACCGGGACAGGGGTAATTCACCCCTCCACTTT. Translating it yields CASSQEEDRDRGNSPLHF.

The V and J genes are TRBV11-2 and TRBJ2-5; D may be TRBD1 (7 bases). This CDR3 comprises 16 residues. The V and J ends lost 3 bases and 3 bases respectively, with 17 bases between them. From germline, CDR1 is SGHAT and CDR2 FQNNGV. The CDR3 region has the DNA TGTGCCAGCAGCTTTTTAGGAGGGGGCCTTAAAGAGACCCAGTACTTC. Its translation: CASSFLGGGLKETQYF.

This chain links TRBV6-5 with TRBJ2-7; 9 bases are shared with TRBD2. CDR1 is MNHEY and CDR2 is SVGAGI in the germline V gene. V shed 0 bases, J shed 1 base, and the junction held 13 bases outside the gene matches. The CDR3 runs to 19 residues. CDR3 sequence: CASSYSMAAGGGLSYEQYF. The CDR3 DNA reads as TGTGCCAGCAGTTACTCGATGGCAGCGGGGGGCGGATTATCCTACGAGCAGTACTTC.

This clonotype occurred many times. CDR3 coding DNA: TGCGCCAGCAGCCCTCCCGGGGGGAGAAATGAGCAGTTCTTC. This codes for CASSPPGGRNEQFF. The chain links TRBV5-1 to TRBJ2-1, with 7 bases identical to TRBD2. CDR3 size: 14 residues. V shed 4 bases and J 7 bases; nucleotides not matched to a gene: 8. The germline V gene has CDR1 SGHRS and CDR2 YFSETQ.

This clonotype has ten or more counts. This rearrangement joins TRBV20-1 to TRBJ2-2; D might be TRBD1 or TRBD2, each matching 5 bases. V was shortened by 1 base and J by 8 bases, with 14 bases between the two germline ends. From germline, CDR1 is DFQATT and CDR2 SNEGSKA (reference sequence). The CDR3 extends over 14 amino acids. The CDR3 region is CSARAGTLVGELFF. The DNA for the CDR3 is TGCAGTGCTAGAGCCGGGACCCTAGTTGGGGAGCTGTTTTTT.

This clonotype has ten or more counts. This chain links TRBV28 with TRBJ2-3; D could derive from TRBD1 or TRBD2 (5 bases each). V gave up 5 bases and J gave up 6 bases, with 15 bases separating them. Germline V lookup: CDR1 MDHEN, CDR2 SYDVKM. This CDR3 is 14 amino acids long. The CDR3 spells CASSIGATGDTQYF. In DNA form, the CDR3 reads TGTGCCAGCAGTATCGGGGCAACGGGGGATACGCAGTATTTT. The whole variable domain, remainder taken from reference TRBV28 and TRBJ2-3, is DVKVTQSSRYLVKRTGEKVFLECVQDMDHENMFWYRQDPGLGLRLIYFSYDVKMKEKGDIPEGYSVSREKKERFSLILESASTNQTSMYLCASSIGATGDTQYFGPGTRLTVL.

This clonotype was detected only a few times. The chain joins TRBV6-5 to TRBJ1-4; 9 bases align to TRBD1. The CDR3 covers 15 residues. The germline gives CDR1 MNHEY, CDR2 SVGAGI. The J segment lost 5 bases and the V segment lost 4 bases, leaving 5 bases of the junction unmatched. This chain's CDR3 is CASSSPTGGNEKLFF. The DNA for the CDR3 is TGTGCCAGCAGTTCCCCGACAGGGGGGAATGAAAAACTGTTTTTT.

The CDR3 bases are TGCGCCAGCAGCCCTGGAATCTTGTACGAGCAGTACTTC. Protein sequence: CASSPGILYEQYF. The rearrangement joins TRBV10-1 to TRBJ2-7, with no clear D. V dropped 6 bases and J dropped 4 bases, with 13 bases sitting between them. This CDR3 has 13 amino acids. From germline, CDR1 is WNHNN and CDR2 SYGVQD (reference sequence).

This clonotype was counted only a few times. The rearrangement joins TRBV5-1 to TRBJ2-1, with 8 bases matching TRBD1. Germline lookup yields CDR1 SGHRS and CDR2 YFSETQ. The CDR3 spans 14 residues. The J segment lost 2 bases and the V segment lost 7 bases, leaving 5 bases of the junction unmatched. The CDR3 region is CASAPGGPYNEQFF. The CDR3 DNA reads TGCGCCAGCGCCCCAGGGGGCCCCTACAATGAGCAGTTCTTC. The full variable domain, rest sourced from reference TRBV5-1 and TRBJ2-1, is KAGVTQTPRYLIKTRGQQVTLSCSPISGHRSVSWYQQTPGQGLQFLFEYFSETQRNKGNFPGRFSGRQFSNSRSEMNVSTLELGDSALYLCASAPGGPYNEQFFGPGTRLTVL.

There are a few counts of this clonotype. The chain links TRBV5-1 to TRBJ2-5; D might be TRBD2 (5 bases). The length of the CDR3 is 12 residues. The ends were cut back, 4 bases at V and 5 bases at J, with 9 bases in the middle. Germline CDR1 is SGHRS and CDR2 is YFSETQ. CDR3 region: CASSAEVETQYF. In DNA, the CDR3 is TGCGCCAGCAGCGCGGAGGTGGAGACCCAGTACTTC.

The sample holds a few counts of this clonotype. The V and J genes are TRBV6-1 and TRBJ1-1; TRBD1 matches at 8 bases. CDR1 MNHNS and CDR2 SASEGT come from the germline V gene. The CDR3 has 15 amino acids. J gave up 1 base and V 7 bases, and 8 bases lay outside the gene matches. The CDR3: CASILAQGANTEAFF. The CDR3 DNA sequence: TGTGCCAGCATCCTTGCCCAGGGGGCGAACACTGAAGCTTTCTTT.